Described below is a single T cell receptor beta chain sequence and its context. CDR1 and CDR2 from the germline V gene are LNHDA and SQIVND (reference sequence). The CDR3 has 12 amino acids. The ends were cut back, 6 bases at V and 1 base at J, with 7 bases in the middle. The record originates from a study of OX40 agonist ivuxolimab in advanced cancers. Study information: Patients were treated with intravenous ivuxolimab, dosed at 0.01 to 10 mg/kg and infused every 2 weeks.

The method was immunoSEQ multiplex PCR; TCRdb's version includes in-frame clones alone and lacks a portion of them. Here the sample spans 20,000 or so clones, approximately 80% being singletons. Here the sequenced sample was CD4+ or CD8+ T cells sorted from blood, taken in a trial of the OX40 agonist ivuxolimab. The chain couples TRBV19 to TRBJ2-7; D remains ambiguous. This clonotype was sampled from an adult with an advanced solid tumor such as melanoma, head and neck, liver or kidney cancer. Written as DNA, the CDR3 is TGTGCCAGTAGCGTCGGTTCCTACGAGCAGTACTTC. Amino acid sequence: CASSVGSYEQYF.